This T cell receptor (beta chain) was found in a study of shared clonotypes between healthy human individuals. Study summary: In total, the donors were a couple of women and a few men aged 18 to 49.

As concerns this clone: Its antigen is not identified.

Here immunoSEQ multiplex PCR was the method, and the copy in TCRdb shows in-frame clones only, minus some. The table records about 1 million clones, about 75% of them present only once. The CDR3 spans 13 residues. The V gene's germline CDR1 is MNHEY and CDR2 SVGAGI. V lost 8 bases, J lost 0 bases, and 5 bases lay in between. Whole-study results and caveats: Around 5% of naive CD4 clonotypes were common to a handful of donors. Donor scarcity curtailed the genetic and exposure-history diversity represented herein. The four-donor shared clonotypes exceeded non-shared clonotypes in generation probability, with non-shared ones scoring lower.

Sample: memory CD4+ T cells sorted from blood. Subset described: CD45RA-negative fraction. The rearrangement joins TRBV6-5 to TRBJ2-6; D gene uncertain. This clonotype was obtained from a man younger than 35 in good health. This CDR3 is CASGSSGANVLTF. In DNA form, the CDR3 reads TGTGCCAGCGGCAGCTCTGGGGCCAACGTCCTGACTTTC.